This T cell receptor beta chain was identified during a study of blood T cell repertoires in COVID-19. For the study at large: Spain, Italy and the United States supplied samples that represented acute and convalescent COVID-19.

Seattle's cohort entered during active infection and was followed longitudinally. This clone was counted a few times. Study processing details: Reference gene primers were amplified, and this amplification served to estimate nucleated cell counts. TCRdb's table, derived via immunoSEQ multiplex PCR, lists solely in-frame clones and lacks some. The DNA gave D and trimming, while V, J and clone size come from that table. This repertoire shows roughly 150,000 clones, approximately 91% found once; its top ten account for roughly 5.3%. The CDR3 consists of 15 residues. After removal of 10 bases from V and 4 bases from J, the junction contained 11 bases not matched to a gene. Looked up from germline, CDR1 is MNHEY and CDR2 is SVGAGI.

The origin of this receptor is a man between 18 and 35 years old with COVID-19, enrolled during active disease. Sequenced material: peripheral blood. The chain has TRBV6-5 and TRBJ2-2, with 8 bases fitting TRBD2. The CDR3 bases are TGTGCCACCAGAACTAGCGGTCGTTTCACCGGGGAGCTGTTTTTT. Translating gives CATRTSGRFTGELFF.